The next 15 T cell receptor beta chains were all read from a single sample in a study of blood T cell repertoires in COVID-19. Measured with immunoSEQ multiplex PCR; TCRdb has only the in-frame clones, and not every one. The sample has roughly 45,000 clones, 70% to 90% seen once. The sample was peripheral blood. These receptors were taken from a woman aged 60 to 75 with acute or convalescent COVID-19.

This sequence joins TRBV9 and TRBJ2-1, with D possibly TRBD1 on 6 matching bases. The CDR3 has 15 residues. V lost 0 bases and J lost 6, with 13 bases in between. CDR1 is SGDLS, CDR2 YYNGEE, per germline. CDR3 DNA sequence: TGTGCCAGCAGCGTAGTTCCGACAGGAACCAATGAGCAGTTCTTC. This encodes CASSVVPTGTNEQFF. Drawing the rest from reference TRBV9 and TRBJ2-1, the complete variable domain is DSGVTQTPKHLITATGQRVTLRCSPRSGDLSVYWYQQSLDQGLQFLIQYYNGEERAKGNILERFSAQQFPDLHSELNLSSLELGDSALYFCASSVVPTGTNEQFFGPGTRLTVL.

The chain recombines TRBV7-2 with TRBJ2-2; the match to TRBD2 covers 13 bases. CDR1 and CDR2 from the germline V gene are SGHTA and FQGNSA. This CDR3 comprises 19 residues. Unmatched junction bases numbered 14, after V lost 5 bases and J lost 5 bases. CDR3 coding DNA: TGTGCCAGCAGCCCAAGTATACTAGCGGGAGGGCCGGGTACCGGGGAGCTGTTTTTT. This codes for CASSPSILAGGPGTGELFF.

The CDR3 protein is CASSFDPGLGENEQFF. For the CDR3, the DNA is TGTGCCAGCAGCTTTGATCCGGGACTAGGAGAGAATGAGCAGTTCTTC. The J gene is TRBJ2-1, the V gene TRBV7-9; 8 nucleotides line up with TRBD2. With 3 bases clipped from V and 7 bases from J, the junction kept 11 bases outside the gene matches. Germline V gives CDR1 SEHNR, CDR2 FQNEAQ (reference sequence). The CDR3 spans 16 residues.

The chain joins TRBV3-1 (or the pseudogene TRBV3-2) to TRBJ2-7; TRBD2 matches 14 bases. CDR1 is LGHDT and CDR2 is YNNKEL in the germline V gene (reference sequence). The CDR3 is made up of 15 amino acids. The trim removed 1 base at V and 5 bases at J, leaving 1 base unmatched. CDR3 in amino acids: CASSQGTSGGNEQYF. The CDR3 region has the DNA TGTGCCAGCAGCCAAGGGACTAGCGGGGGGAACGAGCAGTACTTC.

The gene calls are TRBV19 and TRBJ2-4, with 7 bases that match TRBD1. The germline V gene has CDR1 LNHDA and CDR2 SQIVND (reference sequence). CDR3 length: 18 amino acids. The V gene end was trimmed by 3 bases and the J gene end by 4 bases; junction bases not matched to a gene: 15. The CDR3 reads CASSILRQGNMMKNIQYF. DNA for the CDR3: TGTGCCAGTAGTATCCTCAGACAGGGTAATATGATGAAAAACATTCAGTACTTC.

The chain joins TRBV24-1 to TRBJ2-5, with TRBD1 matching 9 bases. V trimming: 3 bases; J trimming: 5 bases; junction bases outside the gene matches: 3. The length of the CDR3 is 14 residues. Germline loops: CDR1 KGHDR, CDR2 SFDVKD. The CDR3: CATSDPDRGETQYF. The CDR3 bases are TGTGCCACCAGTGATCCCGACAGGGGGGAGACCCAGTACTTC.

The V gene is TRBV27, the J gene TRBJ1-6, with unresolved D. Germline V gives CDR1 MNHEY, CDR2 SMNVEV (reference sequence). CDR3 length: 14 amino acids. V lost 5 bases and J lost 5, with 10 bases in between. The CDR3 is CASSTGNHNSPLHF. Here the CDR3 DNA reads TGTGCCAGCAGTACGGGAAACCATAATTCACCCCTCCACTTT.

The chain is built from TRBV3-1 (or the pseudogene TRBV3-2) and TRBJ2-7, with D maybe TRBD2 (5 bases). Germline values: CDR1 LGHDT, CDR2 YNNKEL (reference sequence). The CDR3 is made up of 16 amino acids. V shed 4 bases and J shed 0 bases, with 16 bases lying between them. Here the CDR3 reads CASSPLAVATSYEQYF. CDR3 nucleotides: TGTGCCAGCAGCCCCCTTGCAGTAGCGACCTCCTACGAGCAGTACTTC.

The chain recombines TRBV7-2 with TRBJ2-5; 9 nucleotides agree with TRBD1. The V segment lost 5 bases and the J segment 4 bases; nucleotides outside the gene matches: 11. Germline assignment: CDR1 SGHTA and CDR2 FQGNSA. The CDR3 spans 16 residues. The CDR3 here is CASSLMLTGGGETQYF. DNA of the CDR3: TGTGCCAGCAGCCTCATGCTGACAGGGGGTGGAGAGACCCAGTACTTC.

V gene TRBV27 combines with J gene TRBJ1-6; D may be TRBD1 (5 bases). The CDR3 runs 17 residues. Germline-derived CDR1 and CDR2 are MNHEY and SMNVEV (reference sequence). V gave up 2 bases and J gave up 0 bases, with 11 bases separating them. The CDR3 here is CASSLRAGLSYNSPLHF. DNA of the CDR3: TGTGCCAGCAGTTTACGAGCGGGACTCTCCTATAATTCACCCCTCCACTTT.

The chain uses TRBV5-1 and TRBJ2-2, with D unclear. This CDR3 has 13 residues. The germline gives CDR1 SGHRS, CDR2 YFSETQ. Deletions cut 6 bases from V and 4 bases from J, with 10 bases between. The CDR3 here is CASMRGPTGELFF. For the CDR3, the DNA is TGCGCCAGCATGAGAGGCCCCACCGGGGAGCTGTTTTTT.

The chain is built from TRBV6-1 and TRBJ1-2; perhaps TRBD1 as D (6 bases). In germline, CDR1 is MNHNS, CDR2 SASEGT. V was cut by 1 base and J by 5 bases, with 23 bases left in between. The CDR3 totals 18 residues. CDR3 protein: CASSEEGANLGALYGYTF. CDR3 DNA sequence: TGTGCCAGCAGTGAAGAAGGGGCCAATCTGGGGGCCCTATATGGCTACACCTTC.

Only a few counts were recorded for this clone. The chain employs TRBV6-5 and TRBJ1-2; maybe TRBD1 (6 bases). There are 13 residues in the CDR3. V gave up 5 bases and J gave up 2 bases, with 9 bases separating them. Germline-derived CDR1 and CDR2 are MNHEY and SVGAGI. The CDR3 DNA reads as TGTGCCAGCAGTCTCCAGGGGAACTATGGCTACACCTTC. Its translation: CASSLQGNYGYTF.

The chain employs TRBV9 and TRBJ2-1; TRBD1 is a possible D gene (6 bases). The CDR3 consists of 16 residues. CDR1 is SGDLS and CDR2 is YYNGEE in the germline V gene. V lost 4 bases and J lost 0, with 14 bases in between. CDR3 region: CASSPPGASSYNEQFF. The CDR3 coding sequence is TGTGCCAGCAGCCCGCCAGGGGCCAGCTCCTACAATGAGCAGTTCTTC.

This sequence joins TRBV29-1 and TRBJ1-1; D uncertain. V lost 7 bases and J 4 bases, leaving 7 bases between the germline ends. CDR1 is SQVTM, CDR2 ANQGSEA, per germline. This CDR3 region has 10 residues. DNA of the CDR3: TGCAGCGCTCGGTCCACTGAAGCTTTCTTT. Translated: CSARSTEAFF.